A selection of T cell receptor beta chains follows, all from one sample in a study of memory CD4+ T cells and cytomegalovirus serostatus. The method was immunoSEQ multiplex PCR; TCRdb's version includes in-frame clones alone and lacks a portion of them. The sample lists 30,000 to 45,000 clones, 70% to 85% occurring once. Sequencing was performed on memory CD4+ T cells from blood. These receptors all come from an adult in good health and CMV-seropositive. CDR3s include the opening cysteine and the closing phenylalanine or tryptophan. A D gene is named only where the DNA matches it firmly. Size values are once, few and many counts, or a class for expanded clones, and some rows have none.

CDR3aa | CDR3nt | j_gene | abundance | v_gene | d_gene
CASSPDSGANVLTF | TGTGCCAGCTCACCGGACTCTGGGGCCAACGTCCTGACTTTC | TRBJ2-6 | NA | TRBV18 | NA
CASDRGHPPQHF | TGTGCCAGCGACAGGGGCCATCCGCCCCAGCATTTT | TRBJ1-5 | NA | TRBV19 | TRBD1
CASSLDREGSPLHF | TGCGCCAGCAGCCTCGACAGGGAGGGTTCACCCCTCCACTTT | TRBJ1-6 | NA | TRBV4-3 | TRBD1
CASSLASAEGRYYGYTF | TGCGCCAGCAGCTTGGCCTCCGCGGAGGGGCGATACTATGGCTACACCTTC | TRBJ1-2 | NA | TRBV5-1 | NA
CASSQGLAGGQLDTQYF | TGCGCCAGCAGCCAAGGACTAGCGGGGGGGCAATTAGATACGCAGTATTTT | TRBJ2-3 | NA | TRBV5-1 | TRBD2
CASSLRRGNTGELFF | TGCGCCAGCAGCTTGAGGAGGGGGAACACCGGGGAGCTGTTTTTT | TRBJ2-2 | NA | TRBV5-1 | NA
CASSLGDSALYGYTF | TGTGCCAGCAGCTTAGGGGACTCGGCCCTCTATGGCTACACCTTC | TRBJ1-2 | once | TRBV7-9 | NA
CASSDTGGIEQFF | TGTGCCAGCAGTGATACAGGGGGGATTGAGCAGTTCTTC | TRBJ2-1 | NA | TRBV2 | TRBD1
CASSLIGQSKETQYF | TGTGCCAGCAGCTTGATCGGGCAGAGTAAAGAGACCCAGTACTTC | TRBJ2-5 | NA | TRBV5-4 | NA
CASSLDQSSPLHF | TGTGCCAGCAGCTTAGATCAGAGTTCACCCCTCCACTTT | TRBJ1-6 | NA | TRBV11-3 | NA
CASSLGDRGYNEQFF | TGTGCCAGCAGTTTAGGGGACAGGGGATACAATGAGCAGTTCTTC | TRBJ2-1 | NA | TRBV28 | TRBD1
CASSPGGLTYEQYF | TGTGCCAGCAGCCCCGGGGGGCTCACCTACGAGCAGTACTTC | TRBJ2-7 | NA | TRBV6-1 | NA
CASSLAVGPTSGNTIYF | TGTGCCAGCAGCTTAGCCGTCGGTCCGACCTCTGGAAACACCATATATTTT | TRBJ1-3 | NA | TRBV7-2 | NA
CASSQAGGGEGRTDTQYF | TGCGCCAGCAGCCAAGCCGGGGGGGGAGAAGGTCGCACAGATACGCAGTATTTT | TRBJ2-3 | NA | TRBV4-3 | TRBD2
CASSQGGRQGAFF | TGTGCCAGCAGCCAGGGGGGGAGACAGGGGGCTTTCTTT | TRBJ1-1 | NA | TRBV7-8 | TRBD1
CASSLDPQAGELFF | TGTGCCAGCAGCTTAGATCCGCAGGCCGGGGAGCTGTTTTTT | TRBJ2-2 | NA | TRBV11-2 | NA
CASGLNGGNQPQHF | TGTGCCAGCGGACTCAATGGAGGTAATCAGCCCCAGCATTTT | TRBJ1-5 | few | TRBV2 | NA
CASSPREAGSSYEQYF | TGTGCCAGCAGCCCCCGAGAAGCGGGAAGCTCCTACGAGCAGTACTTC | TRBJ2-7 | once | TRBV7-2 | TRBD2
CASQLGTGRSGELFF | TGTGCCAGTCAATTGGGGACAGGGAGATCCGGGGAGCTGTTTTTT | TRBJ2-2 | NA | TRBV19 | TRBD1
CASSLSQGPEQFF | TGTGCCAGCAGCTTAAGTCAGGGTCCTGAGCAGTTCTTC | TRBJ2-1 | NA | TRBV7-2 | NA
CASSLGNEQYF | TGTGCCAGCAGTTTGGGGAACGAGCAGTACTTC | TRBJ2-7 | NA | TRBV27 | NA
CASSPSLTGTGYNEQFF | TGTGCCAGCAGCCCCAGTCTAACCGGGACAGGATACAATGAGCAGTTCTTC | TRBJ2-1 | NA | TRBV9 | TRBD1
CASSPRTADTGELFF | TGTGCCAGTAGTCCCAGGACAGCCGACACCGGGGAGCTGTTTTTT | TRBJ2-2 | NA | TRBV19 | NA
CASSQGGTGANVLTF | TGTGCCAGCAGCCAAGGGGGGACTGGGGCCAACGTCCTGACTTTC | TRBJ2-6 | NA | TRBV14 | NA
CASSAGLGELTEAFF | TGTGCCAGCAGCGCCGGCCTGGGGGAGCTCACTGAAGCTTTCTTT | TRBJ1-1 | few | TRBV9 | NA
CASSLGGTGNQPQHF | TGTGCCAGCAGCTTAGGGGGGACAGGCAATCAGCCCCAGCATTTT | TRBJ1-5 | NA | TRBV7-2 | TRBD1
CASRSPAQNTEAFF | TGTGCCAGTAGGAGTCCTGCTCAGAACACTGAAGCTTTCTTT | TRBJ1-1 | NA | TRBV19 | NA
CASSDTGGAYNEQFF | TGTGCCAGCAGCGATACAGGGGGTGCCTACAATGAGCAGTTCTTC | TRBJ2-1 | few | TRBV6-6 | TRBD1
CASSFSPLTAAYEQYF | TGTGCCAGCAGCTTTAGTCCGCTAACAGCAGCCTACGAGCAGTACTTC | TRBJ2-7 | NA | TRBV11-2 | NA
CASSLSSLAGQETQYF | TGCGCCAGCAGCTTGTCCTCCTTGGCGGGGCAAGAGACCCAGTACTTC | TRBJ2-5 | NA | TRBV5-1 | NA
CASSLFRASAYEQYF | TGTGCCAGCAGCTTATTCCGGGCTAGCGCCTACGAGCAGTACTTC | TRBJ2-7 | few | TRBV7-2 | NA
CASSFPEPGTEAFF | TGTGCCAGCAGCTTCCCGGAACCAGGGACTGAAGCTTTCTTT | TRBJ1-1 | NA | TRBV5-8 | NA
CSVEDNKGRDEQFF | TGCAGCGTTGAAGATAATAAAGGTCGGGATGAGCAGTTCTTC | TRBJ2-1 | NA | TRBV29-1 | NA
CASQRGGPGGNQPQHF | TGTGCCAGCCAAAGGGGGGGCCCGGGGGGCAATCAGCCCCAGCATTTT | TRBJ1-5 | NA | TRBV2 | NA
CASRPGTGHEKLFF | TGTGCCAGCAGGCCCGGGACAGGGCACGAAAAACTGTTTTTT | TRBJ1-4 | NA | TRBV2 | TRBD1
CASKRERETAYEQYF | TGTGCCAGCAAACGAGAGCGGGAGACCGCCTACGAGCAGTACTTC | TRBJ2-7 | NA | TRBV6-1 | TRBD2
CASSLRGAGADTQYF | TGCGCCAGCAGCTTACGAGGGGCCGGAGCAGATACGCAGTATTTT | TRBJ2-3 | NA | TRBV5-1 | NA
CASSRQGPLNEQFF | TGTGCCAGCTCACGACAGGGTCCGCTCAATGAGCAGTTCTTC | TRBJ2-1 | NA | TRBV18 | TRBD1
CASSPLYEQYF | TGTGCCAGCAGCCCCCTCTACGAGCAGTACTTC | TRBJ2-7 | few | TRBV2 | NA
CASSLGRAVEQYF | TGTGCCAGCAGCTTAGGGAGGGCGGTAGAGCAGTACTTC | TRBJ2-7 | few | TRBV7-2 | NA
CASSPGGVREQFF | TGCGCCAGCAGCCCCGGGGGGGTGCGTGAGCAGTTCTTC | TRBJ2-1 | NA | TRBV5-1 | TRBD2
CASSPSGSPTNEKLFF | TGTGCCAGCTCACCCTCGGGATCTCCAACTAATGAAAAACTGTTTTTT | TRBJ1-4 | NA | TRBV18 | NA
CASRGGDEQYF | TGTGCCAGCCGGGGGGGGGACGAGCAGTACTTC | TRBJ2-7 | once | TRBV28 | TRBD2
CASKDRAGNTIYF | TGTGCCAGCAAGGACAGGGCTGGAAACACCATATATTTT | TRBJ1-3 | NA | TRBV25-1 | TRBD1
CASSFRDNYGYTF | TGTGCCAGCAGTTTCCGGGACAACTATGGCTACACCTTC | TRBJ1-2 | NA | TRBV28 | NA
CASSLNSMGQLNGYTF | TGTGCCAGCAGCTTAAATTCGATGGGACAACTCAATGGCTACACCTTC | TRBJ1-2 | NA | TRBV7-9 | NA
CASSQDRTPTDTQYF | TGCGCCAGCAGCCAAGATCGGACACCCACAGATACGCAGTATTTT | TRBJ2-3 | NA | TRBV4-1 | NA
CASSSYGGARVTQYF | TGTGCCAGCTCCTCCTACGGGGGGGCGAGGGTGACCCAGTACTTC | TRBJ2-5 | once | TRBV7-2 | TRBD2
CASSHGGSGGFTDTQYF | TGTGCCAGCAGCCACGGAGGTAGCGGGGGATTCACAGATACGCAGTATTTT | TRBJ2-3 | NA | TRBV7-9 | TRBD2
CASSQVQGSTPGELFF | TGCGCCAGCAGCCAAGTTCAGGGGTCCACGCCCGGGGAGCTGTTTTTT | TRBJ2-2 | NA | TRBV4-3 | NA
CASSRGGAEEAFF | TGTGCCAGCAGCCGAGGGGGCGCGGAAGAAGCTTTCTTT | TRBJ1-1 | NA | TRBV7-9 | TRBD1